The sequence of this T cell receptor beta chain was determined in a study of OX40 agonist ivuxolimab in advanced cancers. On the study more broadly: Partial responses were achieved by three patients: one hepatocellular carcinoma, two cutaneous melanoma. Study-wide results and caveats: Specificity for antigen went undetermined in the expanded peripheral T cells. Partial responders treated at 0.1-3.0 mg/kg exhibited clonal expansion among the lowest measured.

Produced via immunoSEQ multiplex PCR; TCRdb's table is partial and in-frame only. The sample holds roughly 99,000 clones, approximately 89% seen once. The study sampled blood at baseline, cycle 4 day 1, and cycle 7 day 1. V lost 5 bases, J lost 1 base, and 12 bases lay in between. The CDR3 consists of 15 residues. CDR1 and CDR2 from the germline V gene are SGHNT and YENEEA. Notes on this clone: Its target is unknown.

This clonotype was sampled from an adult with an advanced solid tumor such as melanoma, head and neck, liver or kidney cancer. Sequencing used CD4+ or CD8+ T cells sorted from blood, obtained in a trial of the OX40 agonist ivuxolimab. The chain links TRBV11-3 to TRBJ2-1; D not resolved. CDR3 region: CASSARLTSYNEQFF. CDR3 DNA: TGTGCCAGCAGCGCGCGACTGACATCCTACAATGAGCAGTTCTTC.